These 30 T cell receptor beta chains came from one sample sequenced in a study of graft-versus-host responses after intestinal transplantation. These receptors' antigens are unknown. Sequencing used immunoSEQ multiplex PCR; TCRdb keeps in-frame clones, though not all of them. The sample has approximately 90,000 clones; around nine tenths are singletons. This material consisted of unstimulated CD8+ T cells sorted from spleen or lymph node cells, taken before intestinal transplant. These receptor sequences come from a human donor who received an intestinal transplant.

J is TRBJ2-5 and V is TRBV6-1, with D maybe TRBD2 (6 bases). Germline V gene data show CDR1 as MNHNS and CDR2 as SASEGT. Trimming took off 2 bases at V and 5 bases at J, with 9 bases between the two ends. The CDR3 is 13 amino acids. The CDR3: CASSEWREETQYF. In nucleotides, the CDR3 is TGTGCCAGCAGTGAATGGAGGGAGGAGACCCAGTACTTC.

The chain recombines TRBV5-4 with TRBJ2-3; maybe TRBD2 (5 bases). The CDR3 is 15 amino acids. V shed 1 base and J shed 4 bases, with 13 bases lying between them. CDR1 is SGHNT and CDR2 is YYREEE in the germline V gene (reference sequence). In nucleotides, the CDR3 is TGTGCCAGCAGCTTGCTGGGAGTCGGAGCAGATACGCAGTATTTT. Translating it yields CASSLLGVGADTQYF.

This clone was seen only a few times. The rearrangement uses TRBV5-5 and TRBJ2-7; no reliable D call. The CDR3 consists of 12 residues. Trimming removed 4 bases at V and 3 bases at J, with 8 bases between. The germline gives CDR1 SGHKS, CDR2 YYEKEE (reference sequence). DNA for the CDR3: TGTGCCAGCAGCCCCTGGGGCTACGAGCAGTACTTC. This encodes CASSPWGYEQYF.

This clone was detected a few times. The chain links TRBV6-6 to TRBJ1-5, with unresolved D. The CDR3 loop spans 14 amino acids. Germline V gives CDR1 MNHNY, CDR2 SVGAGI (reference sequence). V dropped 10 bases and J dropped 0 bases, with 13 bases sitting between them. The CDR3 spells CATNLQLSNQPQHF. Written as DNA, the CDR3 is TGTGCCACCAACCTACAGCTTAGCAATCAGCCCCAGCATTTT.

The chain couples TRBV5-1 to TRBJ1-2; D gene unclear. This CDR3 has 14 amino acids. CDR1 and CDR2 (germline): SGHRS, YFSETQ. V was pared by 0 bases and J by 4 bases, with 10 bases between. As DNA, the CDR3 is TGCGCCAGCAGCTTGGAACCGGGGTTCTATGGCTACACCTTC. This codes for CASSLEPGFYGYTF.

The chain joins TRBV7-6 to TRBJ1-2; D gene ambiguous. The CDR3 is made up of 16 amino acids. Germline CDR1 and CDR2: SGHVS and FNYEAQ. Trimming pared 4 bases from V and 1 base from J, leaving 16 bases between. CDR3 sequence (DNA): TGTGCCAGCAGCTCGGACTTGAACTGGGGTAACTATGGCTACACCTTC. Translating it yields CASSSDLNWGNYGYTF.

This sequence joins TRBV27 and TRBJ2-7; D is perhaps TRBD1 (6 bases). Trimming stripped 6 bases from V and 4 bases from J, with 16 bases between. CDR1 is MNHEY, CDR2 SMNVEV, per germline (reference sequence). This CDR3 is 14 amino acids long. The CDR3 coding sequence is TGTGCCAGCAGAATACAGGGAATTGGGTACGAGCAGTACTTC. Translation: CASRIQGIGYEQYF.

This chain links TRBV30 with TRBJ1-5; 7 bases are shared with TRBD1. CDR3 length: 14 residues. The J segment lost 7 bases and the V segment lost 1 base, leaving 7 bases of the junction unmatched. Germline V gene data show CDR1 as GTSNPN and CDR2 as SVGIG (reference sequence). The chain's CDR3 is CAWSGDSRGQPQHF. The CDR3 coding sequence is TGTGCCTGGAGTGGGGACAGCCGCGGGCAGCCCCAGCATTTT.

The chain joins TRBV6-5 to TRBJ2-7; weak D call: TRBD1 (6 bases). V lost 5 bases and J 4 bases, leaving 15 bases between the germline ends. This CDR3 has 14 residues. CDR1 is MNHEY and CDR2 is SVGAGI in the germline V gene. CDR3 region: CASSQLTGKYEQYF. DNA of the CDR3: TGTGCCAGCAGTCAACTGACAGGAAAGTACGAGCAGTACTTC.

This CDR3 is CATSEQGAHNSPLHF. CDR3 coding DNA: TGTGCCACCAGCGAGCAGGGGGCTCATAATTCACCCCTCCACTTT. The V gene is TRBV15, the J gene TRBJ1-6; 8 bases match TRBD1. Unmatched junction bases numbered 5, after V lost 5 bases and J lost 5 bases. CDR3 length: 15 residues. CDR1 is LNHNV and CDR2 is YYDKDF in the germline V gene (reference sequence).

The chain has TRBV5-1 and TRBJ2-4; TRBD1 is a possible D gene (6 bases). Germline V gene data show CDR1 as SGHRS and CDR2 as YFSETQ. This CDR3 comprises 15 residues. Trimming took off 2 bases at V and 1 base at J, with 10 bases between the two ends. Written as DNA, the CDR3 is TGCGCCAGCAGCTTCGTAGACAGGGCCAAAAACATTCAGTACTTC. It encodes CASSFVDRAKNIQYF.

The chain is built from TRBV29-1 and TRBJ2-2, with D maybe TRBD2 (6 bases). The CDR3 loop spans 14 amino acids. V was cut by 1 base and J by 4 bases, with 10 bases left in between. The germline gives CDR1 SQVTM, CDR2 ANQGSEA. The CDR3 loop reads CSVEGREGTGELFF. The CDR3 DNA sequence: TGCAGCGTTGAAGGGAGGGAAGGCACCGGGGAGCTGTTTTTT.

The J gene is TRBJ2-1, the V gene TRBV4-2, with D perhaps matching TRBD1 (6 bases). Germline loops: CDR1 LGHNA, CDR2 YNFKEQ. CDR3 length equals 13 residues. Trimming left V 1 base short and J 9 bases short, with 10 bases between. CDR3 bases: TGTGCCAGCAGCCAAGCAGGGGCGGGTGAGCAGTTCTTC. Its translation: CASSQAGAGEQFF.

The chain links TRBV5-1 to TRBJ1-5, with 12 nucleotides matching TRBD1. With 5 bases clipped from V and 2 bases from J, the junction kept 8 bases outside the gene matches. Germline V gene sequence: CDR1 SGHRS, CDR2 YFSETQ. The CDR3 contains 17 residues. The CDR3 coding sequence is TGCGCCAGCAGGGCGCCGGGACAGGGGGCTCGCAATCAGCCCCAGCATTTT. Residues: CASRAPGQGARNQPQHF.

The rearrangement uses TRBV10-2 and TRBJ2-1, with 7 bases fitting TRBD2. Trimming cost V 4 bases and J 3 bases; bases outside gene matches: 6. CDR3 length: 15 residues. Per germline, CDR1 WSHSY and CDR2 SAAADI. CDR3 sequence: CASSGAGVVYNEQFF. The DNA of the CDR3 is TGCGCCAGCAGTGGGGCGGGAGTAGTCTACAATGAGCAGTTCTTC.

The chain carries TRBV5-5 and TRBJ2-7; D may be TRBD1 or TRBD2 (6 bases each). The length of the CDR3 is 16 residues. V shed 4 bases and J shed 0 bases, with 17 bases lying between them. CDR1 and CDR2 from the germline V gene are SGHKS and YYEKEE (reference sequence). The CDR3 region is CASSPDPRGGSYEQYF. The CDR3 DNA is TGTGCCAGCAGCCCCGACCCCAGGGGAGGCTCCTACGAGCAGTACTTC.

This chain joins TRBV28 and TRBJ1-2, with D maybe TRBD1 (5 bases). CDR3 length: 14 residues. Trimming left V 1 base short and J 5 bases short, with 11 bases between. The germline gives CDR1 MDHEN, CDR2 SYDVKM. The chain's CDR3 is CASSLFEGRYGYTF. Here the CDR3 DNA reads TGTGCCAGCAGTTTATTTGAGGGGAGGTATGGCTACACCTTC.

The chain combines TRBV4-3 with TRBJ2-7, with 7 bases identical to TRBD1. Unmatched junction bases numbered 9, after V lost 1 base and J lost 6 bases. CDR3 length: 15 amino acids. Per the germline V gene, CDR1 is LGHNA and CDR2 is YSLEER. The CDR3 region is CASSQVGTAVLEQYF. The CDR3 DNA reads TGCGCCAGCAGCCAAGTGGGGACAGCCGTCCTCGAGCAGTACTTC.

The chain joins TRBV28 to TRBJ2-7; 8 bases are a match to TRBD2. Trimming cost V 4 bases and J 0 bases; bases outside gene matches: 14. The CDR3 contains 18 residues. The germline V gene encodes CDR1 MDHEN and CDR2 SYDVKM. The CDR3 sequence is CASSSSEVSGALSYEQYF. The CDR3 DNA is TGTGCCAGCAGTTCTTCCGAGGTTAGCGGGGCCCTCTCCTACGAGCAGTACTTC.

The chain has TRBV5-5 and TRBJ2-1, with D possibly being TRBD2 (6 bases). This CDR3 spans 16 amino acids. Germline V CDR1 and CDR2: SGHKS, YYEKEE (reference sequence). The V and J ends lost 0 bases and 1 base respectively, with 11 bases between them. CDR3 in DNA: TGTGCCAGCAGCTTGGAGGCGGGACTGTCCTACAATGAGCAGTTCTTC. This codes for CASSLEAGLSYNEQFF.

The chain is built from TRBV7-6 and TRBJ2-7, with 13 bases fitting TRBD2. The CDR3 sequence is 15 residues long. Germline CDR1 and CDR2: SGHVS and FNYEAQ. V shed 5 bases and J 2 bases; nucleotides not matched to a gene: 3. This chain's CDR3 is CASSPGLAGTYEQYF. The CDR3 coding sequence is TGTGCCAGCAGCCCGGGACTAGCGGGGACCTACGAGCAGTACTTC.

J is TRBJ1-1 and V is TRBV4-1; D not resolved. The CDR3 is made up of 15 amino acids. Trimming stripped 0 bases from V and 6 bases from J, with 14 bases between. Germline lookup yields CDR1 MGHRA and CDR2 YSYEKL. In DNA form, the CDR3 reads TGCGCCAGCAGCCAAGAAAGCCCCAGCTACCCTGAAGCTTTCTTT. This encodes CASSQESPSYPEAFF.

The chain recombines TRBV7-9 with TRBJ2-5, with D perhaps assigned TRBD1 or TRBD2 (5 bases each). The CDR3 sequence is 12 residues long. Germline CDR1 and CDR2: SEHNR and FQNEAQ (reference sequence). The V end was cut by 5 bases, the J end by 6 bases, with 10 bases between. CDR3 bases: TGTGCCAGCAGCGAGGGGTTAAAGACCCAGTACTTC. This encodes CASSEGLKTQYF.

The sample holds one count of this clone. The CDR3 protein is CATSMQGARQYF. CDR3 DNA sequence: TGTGCCACCAGTATGCAGGGGGCAAGGCAGTACTTC. The chain employs TRBV15 and TRBJ2-7, with TRBD1 matching over 8 bases. Germline trimming cut 6 bases from V and 9 bases from J; bases unmatched to any gene: 7. The germline CDR1 and CDR2 sequences are LNHNV and YYDKDF (reference sequence). This CDR3 spans 12 amino acids. Filled out from reference TRBV15 and TRBJ2-7, the complete variable domain reads DAMVIQNPRYQVTQFGKPVTLSCSQTLNHNVMYWYQQKSSQAPKLLFHYYDKDFNNEADTPDNFQSRRPNTSFCFLDIRSPGLGDTAMYLCATSMQGARQYFGPGTRLTVT.

The chain employs TRBV6-5 and TRBJ2-3; D call uncertain. CDR1 is MNHEY, CDR2 SVGAGI, per germline. The CDR3 contains 15 residues. Trimming removed 4 bases from V and 3 bases from J, with 14 bases in between. The CDR3: CASSWKDPRTDTQYF. The CDR3 nucleotides read TGTGCCAGCAGTTGGAAGGACCCAAGAACAGATACGCAGTATTTT.

Of note for this clone: Its ends do not fully match the called genes, so a read error is possible. The chain couples TRBV11-2 to TRBJ2-7, with TRBD1 as a possible D gene (6 bases). The CDR3 spans 14 residues. CDR1 is SGHAT, CDR2 FQNNGV, per germline. The CDR3 protein is CASSIEAGDYEQYF. CDR3 DNA sequence: TGTGCCAGCAGCATAGAGGCAGGGGACTACGAGCAGTACTTC.

This chain links TRBV7-9 with TRBJ2-3, with D possibly TRBD1 on 5 matching bases. The CDR3 length is 16 residues. The V end was cut by 4 bases, the J end by 0 bases, with 14 bases between. Germline CDR1 and CDR2: SEHNR and FQNEAQ (reference sequence). CDR3 loop: CASSSGWKPSTDTQYF. CDR3 nucleotides: TGTGCCAGCAGCTCAGGGTGGAAGCCAAGCACAGATACGCAGTATTTT. Looking up the rest from reference TRBV7-9 and TRBJ2-3 gives the full variable domain: DTGVSQNPRHKITKRGQNVTFRCDPISEHNRLYWYRQTLGQGPEFLTYFQNEAQLEKSRLLSDRFSAERPKGSFSTLEIQRTEQGDSAMYLCASSSGWKPSTDTQYFGPGTRLTVL.

The CDR3 bases are TGTGCCAGCAGTGTCCCGTCCGGGCAGTACTTC. It codes for CASSVPSGQYF. The chain uses TRBV6-1 and TRBJ2-7; D gene uncertain. From germline, CDR1 is MNHNS and CDR2 SASEGT. The CDR3 spans 11 residues. V shed 4 bases and J shed 9 bases, with 10 bases lying between them.

This chain joins TRBV7-6 and TRBJ1-1; D gene ambiguous. This CDR3 region has 13 residues. Germline CDR1 and CDR2: SGHVS and FNYEAQ. Trimming removed 5 bases at V and 6 bases at J, with 13 bases between. The CDR3 DNA follows: TGTGCCAGCAGCGTCTCCTCAGGATCTGAAGCTTTCTTT. Its protein is CASSVSSGSEAFF.

V usage is TRBV6-5 and J usage is TRBJ2-5; maybe TRBD2 (5 bases). The CDR3 has 14 amino acids. In germline, CDR1 is MNHEY, CDR2 SVGAGI. Trimming shortened V by 3 bases and J by 4 bases, and 12 bases separated the two germline ends. DNA of the CDR3: TGTGCCAGCAGTTATCGGGAAACCGGAGAGACCCAGTACTTC. It encodes CASSYRETGETQYF.